This T cell receptor beta chain was sequenced for a study of PD-L1 blockade in urothelial cancer. About the study: Patients took up atezolizumab in about 2014 at 1,200 mg intravenously every 3 weeks. Patients with male sex and bladder-origin urothelial cancer accounted for twenty-five of 29 enrolled. Timepoints chosen for blood analysis were 3 weeks (second dose) and 6 weeks after treatment start.

Sequenced by immunoSEQ multiplex PCR; TCRdb stores in-frame clones only, minus some. Among around 30,000 clones listed, 75% to 90% were seen once. Germline CDR1 and CDR2: GTSNPN and SVGIG (reference sequence). There are 13 residues in the CDR3. Unmatched junction bases numbered 6, after V lost 2 bases and J lost 5 bases. Locally advanced or metastatic urothelial carcinoma affected the patients. This specimen consisted of PBMCs, obtained around atezolizumab (anti-PD-L1) treatment. The sequence was collected from a man aged 45-65 years with urothelial cancer. The chain is built from TRBV30 and TRBJ2-7; the match to TRBD1 covers 7 bases. This CDR3 reads CAWSLGTANEQYF. CDR3 bases: TGTGCCTGGAGTCTAGGGACAGCCAACGAGCAGTACTTC.